This T cell receptor beta chain was documented in a study of cytomegalovirus exposure and HLA in healthy donors. CDR1 MGHDK and CDR2 SYGVNS come from the germline V gene. The CDR3 has 14 residues. Trimming took 2 bases from V and 2 from J, leaving 10 bases between them. Concerning this clone itself: Lacking the conserved final phenylalanine or tryptophan, this CDR3 likely reflects a read error.

In the PCR, 60 Vbeta and 13 Jbeta primers were used. Profiled with immunoSEQ multiplex PCR; TCRdb holds only in-frame clones, not every one. This table has some 100,000 clones, around three quarters appearing once. The study sampled nominally healthy donors, though unrecorded immune exposures were likely. The sequencing input was PBMCs. The sequence was obtained from a woman aged 50 to 65 in good health and CMV-seropositive. The chain joins TRBV25-1 to TRBJ2-7; D possibly corresponds to TRBD2 (7 bases). CDR3 DNA: TGTGCCAGCAGTGAAGGGGGGGGCCCCTACGAGCAGTACCTC. This gives the protein CASSEGGGPYEQYL.